The 31 T cell receptor beta chains listed next were all sequenced from one sample in a study of T cell changes during pregnancy in multiple sclerosis. The assay was immunoSEQ multiplex PCR, and TCRdb's table has in-frame clones only and misses some. The data contain about 110,000 clones, approximately 90% of them seen just once; the ten biggest clones take up 3% to 3.5%. Source: peripheral blood, taken after pregnancy. These receptors all come from a female donor with multiple sclerosis, enrolled in a pregnancy study.

The genes are TRBV19 and TRBJ1-1, with 8 nucleotides matching TRBD1. The germline gives CDR1 LNHDA, CDR2 SQIVND (reference sequence). CDR3 length: 15 amino acids. V was clipped by 5 bases and J by 3 bases; unmatched bases: 8. The chain's CDR3 is CASSGQGAPYTEAFF. The CDR3 DNA reads as TGTGCCAGTAGTGGGCAGGGGGCTCCCTACACTGAAGCTTTCTTT.

The gene calls are TRBV6-5 and TRBJ1-2; D is unclear. The ends were cut back, 6 bases at V and 8 bases at J, with 16 bases in the middle. The germline V gene encodes CDR1 MNHEY and CDR2 SVGAGI. The CDR3 covers 13 residues. The CDR3 protein is CASSPDLVEGYTF. The CDR3 DNA reads as TGTGCCAGCAGCCCAGACTTGGTGGAAGGCTACACCTTC.

This sequence joins TRBV27 and TRBJ2-1; 11 bases are shared with TRBD1. V trimming: 6 bases; J trimming: 6 bases; junction bases outside the gene matches: 13. The CDR3 totals 17 residues. Looked up from germline, CDR1 is MNHEY and CDR2 is SMNVEV (reference sequence). The CDR3 coding sequence is TGTGCCAGCAGCCCCGACTCTGGACAGGGGGCTGGCAATGAGCAGTTCTTC. This gives the protein CASSPDSGQGAGNEQFF.

V gene TRBV7-3 combines with J gene TRBJ2-5, with 9 bases identical to TRBD2. Trimming removed 6 bases from V and 1 base from J; junction bases left unmatched: 6. Germline assignment: CDR1 SGHTA and CDR2 FQGTGA. The CDR3 sequence is 15 residues long. CDR3 in amino acids: CASSAGGRGQETQYF. DNA of the CDR3: TGTGCCAGCAGTGCGGGGGGGCGGGGCCAAGAGACCCAGTACTTC.

The chain employs TRBV13 and TRBJ1-1; 9 positions match TRBD1. Per the germline V gene, CDR1 is PRHDT and CDR2 is FYEKMQ (reference sequence). V lost 5 bases to trimming and J lost 6 bases; unmatched junction nucleotides: 4. The CDR3 is 13 residues long. CDR3 DNA: TGTGCCAGCAGCAAGGACAGGGGCCCTGAAGCTTTCTTT. This encodes CASSKDRGPEAFF.

A single count supports this clone. The chain uses TRBV7-9 and TRBJ2-1; no definite D call. Deletions cut 5 bases from V and 4 bases from J, with 9 bases between. Germline-derived CDR1 and CDR2 are SEHNR and FQNEAQ (reference sequence). The CDR3 loop spans 13 amino acids. CDR3 amino acids: CASSIRGYNEQFF. The CDR3 nucleotides read TGTGCCAGCAGCATTAGAGGTTACAATGAGCAGTTCTTC.

DNA for the CDR3: TGTGCCTGGGCTAATAATTATCCCAACACTGAAGCTTTCTTT. Translated: CAWANNYPNTEAFF. This rearrangement joins TRBV30 to TRBJ1-1; the D is unclear. This CDR3 region has 14 residues. The V gene lost 5 bases and the J gene lost 2 bases, with 15 bases spanning the gap. In germline, CDR1 is GTSNPN, CDR2 SVGIG (reference sequence).

The CDR3 loop reads CASSLGRGRDTGELFF. As DNA, the CDR3 is TGTGCCAGCAGCTTAGGGCGGGGTCGGGACACCGGGGAGCTGTTTTTT. The rearrangement uses TRBV7-3 and TRBJ2-2; possible D gene TRBD2, 6 bases. Trimming left V 2 bases short and J 3 bases short, with 13 bases between. The CDR3 is 16 amino acids. The germline V gene encodes CDR1 SGHTA and CDR2 FQGTGA.

The chain has TRBV5-6 and TRBJ1-4; D remains ambiguous. V lost 0 bases, J lost 3 bases, and 6 bases lay in between. Germline CDR1 SGHDT, CDR2 YYEEEE. The CDR3 contains 14 residues. This CDR3 reads CASSLGRPNEKLFF. The CDR3 region has the DNA TGTGCCAGCAGCTTGGGCAGGCCTAATGAAAAACTGTTTTTT.

The CDR3 here is CASSSISGGTDTQYF. In DNA, the CDR3 is TGTGCCAGCAGTTCAATCTCGGGGGGCACAGATACGCAGTATTTT. The chain links TRBV27 to TRBJ2-3; D perhaps matches TRBD2 (6 bases). V dropped 4 bases and J dropped 1 base, with 12 bases sitting between them. CDR3 length: 15 amino acids. The germline gives CDR1 MNHEY, CDR2 SMNVEV (reference sequence).

The chain joins TRBV7-9 to TRBJ2-5; the D gene is possibly TRBD2 (6 bases). The J call is doubtful: the DNA matches TRBJ2-7 better. Germline CDR1 is SEHNR and CDR2 is FQNEAQ (reference sequence). This CDR3 region has 14 residues. CDR3: CASSLSGDVYEQYF. The DNA of the CDR3 is TGTGCCAGCAGCTTATCGGGGGACGTGTACGAGCAGTACTTC.

This clone has a handful of counts. The V call is TRBV2, the J call TRBJ1-1; TRBD1 aligns across 8 bases. The CDR3 has 14 amino acids. V shed 6 bases, J shed 9 bases, and the junction held 12 bases outside the gene matches. Germline loops: CDR1 SNHLY, CDR2 FYNNEI. The CDR3 DNA is TGTGCCAGCAGCGACCTCTACAGGGGGGGTAAAGCTTTCTTT. Protein sequence: CASSDLYRGGKAFF.

This chain joins TRBV9 and TRBJ1-2; D ambiguous. The CDR3 has 14 residues. Trimming took 0 bases from V and 1 from J, leaving 7 bases between them. Per the germline V gene, CDR1 is SGDLS and CDR2 is YYNGEE. The CDR3 nucleotides read TGTGCCAGCAGCGTAGGCGGCAGTAACTATGGCTACACCTTC. Its protein product is CASSVGGSNYGYTF.

The chain links TRBV2 to TRBJ2-1; 8 bases agree with TRBD2. J was trimmed by 5 bases and V by 6 bases; bases with no gene match: 6. This CDR3 region has 14 residues. CDR1 SNHLY and CDR2 FYNNEI come from the germline V gene. The CDR3 loop reads CASRFSGGHNEQFF. The CDR3 region has the DNA TGTGCCAGCAGATTCAGCGGGGGTCACAATGAGCAGTTCTTC.

The rearrangement joins TRBV12-5 to TRBJ1-5; the D gene is possibly TRBD1 (6 bases). The CDR3 runs 15 residues. Germline CDR1 is LGHNT and CDR2 is FRNRAP. The ends were cut back, 7 bases at V and 0 bases at J, with 13 bases in the middle. The CDR3 DNA is TGTGCTAGTGCCCGGGGGGCGGATAGCAATCAGCCCCAGCATTTT. Translated, it gives CASARGADSNQPQHF. Together with reference TRBV12-5 and TRBJ1-5, the CDR3 gives the full variable domain: DARVTQTPRHKVTEMGQEVTMRCQPILGHNTVFWYRQTMMQGLELLAYFRNRAPLDDSGMPKDRFSAEMPDATLATLKIQPSEPRDSAVYFCASARGADSNQPQHFGDGTRLSIL.

J is TRBJ1-1 and V is TRBV2; D is unresolved. Trimming removed 4 bases from V and 0 bases from J, with 9 bases in between. There are 14 residues in the CDR3. Germline V gene data show CDR1 as SNHLY and CDR2 as FYNNEI. As DNA, the CDR3 is TGTGCCAGCAGTGTAGGCGGCTTGAACACTGAAGCTTTCTTT. Its protein is CASSVGGLNTEAFF.

V is TRBV6-5 and J is TRBJ1-1; 7 nucleotides agree with TRBD1. Looked up from germline, CDR1 is MNHEY and CDR2 is SVGAGI. There are 13 residues in the CDR3. Losses at the gene ends were 2 bases for V and 10 bases for J; bases not matched to a gene: 7. CDR3 DNA: TGTGCCAGCAGTTACCTAAAGACAGGGTCAGCTTTCTTT. It encodes CASSYLKTGSAFF.

The V call is TRBV27, the J call TRBJ2-7; 9 nucleotides match TRBD1. The germline V gene has CDR1 MNHEY and CDR2 SMNVEV (reference sequence). Trimming cost V 0 bases and J 2 bases; bases outside gene matches: 8. The CDR3 is 17 residues long. DNA of the CDR3: TGTGCCAGCAGTTTATCGGGAGGACAGGGGCTAACCTACGAGCAGTACTTC. Encoded protein: CASSLSGGQGLTYEQYF.

This chain links TRBV6-5 with TRBJ1-3, with 12 bases matching TRBD1. The ends lost 8 bases at V and 1 base at J; junction bases unmatched: 3. The CDR3 runs 15 residues. Germline CDR1 reads MNHEY; CDR2 reads SVGAGI. For the CDR3, the DNA is TGTGCCAGCGGGGACAGGGGGCGGTCTGGAAACACCATATATTTT. It codes for CASGDRGRSGNTIYF.

The V and J genes are TRBV6-4 and TRBJ2-2; D is unclear. Deletions cut 2 bases from V and 6 bases from J, with 10 bases between. Germline CDR1 MRHNA, CDR2 SNTAGT. The CDR3 spans 14 residues. In DNA form, the CDR3 reads TGTGCCAGCAGTGACACACTTCAGGCCGGGGAGCTGTTTTTT. Amino acid sequence: CASSDTLQAGELFF.

The chain combines TRBV4-2 with TRBJ2-5; D is unclear. Per the germline V gene, CDR1 is LGHNA and CDR2 is YNFKEQ. Trimming removed 4 bases at V and 5 bases at J, with 11 bases between. The CDR3 extends over 13 amino acids. The CDR3 loop reads CASSPTIRETQYF. The CDR3 nucleotides read TGTGCCAGCAGCCCTACCATACGCGAGACCCAGTACTTC.

The chain joins TRBV5-5 to TRBJ1-2, with a possible D match to TRBD1 (5 bases). From germline, CDR1 is SGHKS and CDR2 YYEKEE (reference sequence). V lost 4 bases to trimming and J lost 8 bases, with 21 bases between them. The CDR3 has 15 residues. CDR3 region: CASSLVGGETGGYTF. The CDR3 DNA reads TGTGCCAGCAGCCTCGTCGGGGGTGAAACTGGAGGCTACACCTTC.

The genes are TRBV7-8 and TRBJ2-7; the match to TRBD1 covers 9 bases. CDR3 length: 14 amino acids. Germline loops: CDR1 SGHVS, CDR2 FQNEAQ. V shed 7 bases and J 4 bases; nucleotides not matched to a gene: 8. CDR3 coding DNA: TGTGCCAGCACCACGTCGACAGGGGGATACGAGCAGTACTTC. This sequence encodes CASTTSTGGYEQYF.

As DNA, the CDR3 is TGTGCCAGCAGACTCGTTGGACAGGGGCAAGAGACCCAGTACTTC. Amino acids: CASRLVGQGQETQYF. The rearrangement uses TRBV28 and TRBJ2-5, with TRBD1 matching over 9 bases. The CDR3 is 15 amino acids. The V gene's germline CDR1 is MDHEN and CDR2 SYDVKM. V dropped 6 bases and J dropped 2; count of bases not matched to a gene: 7.

V usage is TRBV5-4 and J usage is TRBJ1-1, with a possible D match to TRBD1 (6 bases). V gave up 10 bases and J gave up 6 bases, with 13 bases separating them. The CDR3 extends over 11 amino acids. Germline values: CDR1 SGHNT, CDR2 YYREEE (reference sequence). CDR3 protein: CASGGQPEAFF. The CDR3 DNA sequence: TGTGCCTCGGGGGGGCAACCTGAAGCTTTCTTT.

The chain joins TRBV2 to TRBJ2-7; 11 bases are shared with TRBD2. This CDR3 has 15 residues. Germline V lookup: CDR1 SNHLY, CDR2 FYNNEI. The V gene end was trimmed by 5 bases and the J gene end by 1 base; junction bases not matched to a gene: 4. CDR3 nucleotides: TGTGCCAGCAGTCGACTAGCGGGGTTGTCCTACGAGCAGTACTTC. Amino acids: CASSRLAGLSYEQYF.

V is TRBV7-9 and J is TRBJ1-4; perhaps TRBD1 as D (5 bases). V was shortened by 3 bases and J by 4 bases, with 9 bases between the two germline ends. The CDR3 runs 14 residues. Per the germline V gene, CDR1 is SEHNR and CDR2 is FQNEAQ (reference sequence). The CDR3 loop reads CASSLTENNEKLFF. The DNA for the CDR3 is TGTGCCAGCAGCTTGACAGAGAATAATGAAAAACTGTTTTTT.

This chain uses TRBV4-1 with TRBJ1-3; 7 positions agree with TRBD1. This CDR3 contains 17 residues. Trimming cost V 3 bases and J 1 base; bases outside gene matches: 9. CDR1 and CDR2 from the germline V gene are MGHRA and YSYEKL. This CDR3 is CASSHPPTGQSGNTIYF. CDR3 DNA sequence: TGCGCCAGCAGCCACCCCCCGACAGGGCAATCTGGAAACACCATATATTTT.

The J gene is TRBJ2-7, the V gene TRBV9; the D gene is possibly TRBD1 (6 bases). V lost 3 bases and J 0 bases, leaving 7 bases between the germline ends. The V gene's germline CDR1 is SGDLS and CDR2 YYNGEE. The CDR3 length is 13 residues. The CDR3 nucleotides are TGTGCCAGCAGCGGGACAGACTCCTACGAGCAGTACTTC. It specifies CASSGTDSYEQYF. Based on the CDR3 plus reference TRBV9 and TRBJ2-7, the full variable domain is DSGVTQTPKHLITATGQRVTLRCSPRSGDLSVYWYQQSLDQGLQFLIQYYNGEERAKGNILERFSAQQFPDLHSELNLSSLELGDSALYFCASSGTDSYEQYFGPGTRLTVT.

This clone turned up a few times. The chain is built from TRBV18 and TRBJ2-7, with D possibly TRBD1 on 5 matching bases. This CDR3 contains 14 residues. CDR1 and CDR2 (germline): KGHSH, LQKENI. Trimming left V 3 bases short and J 0 bases short, with 9 bases between. In nucleotides, the CDR3 is TGTGCCAGCTCACCTCAAGGGGACTCCTACGAGCAGTACTTC. Translation gives CASSPQGDSYEQYF.

This chain uses TRBV27 with TRBJ2-7; 7 bases map to TRBD1. The junction had 15 bases not matched to a gene; V was cut back by 3 bases and J by 7 bases. From germline, CDR1 is MNHEY and CDR2 SMNVEV (reference sequence). The CDR3 spans 16 residues. As DNA, the CDR3 is TGTGCCAGCAGTTTTAATACAGGGGCCAGAGTACTGGAGCAGTACTTC. Translating gives CASSFNTGARVLEQYF.